This is a list of T cell receptor beta chains from one sample in a study of immune evolution from preneoplasia to lung adenocarcinoma. Clones were sequenced by immunoSEQ multiplex PCR, and TCRdb holds only the in-frame ones, with some missing. The sample gives some 6,900 clones, roughly four fifths of which show up once; over 7.5% is in the top ten. Source material: FFPE lung adenocarcinoma in situ tissue. The receptor set was obtained from a donor of 70 years or more with lung adenocarcinoma. The CDR3 runs from the conserved cysteine through the conserved F or W. The order of the fields is D gene, V gene, J gene, clone size, CDR3 DNA, CDR3 protein. D genes are given only for firm matches. Some rows mark clone size as missing; the rest say once, few, many or name a class of expanded clone.

d_gene: TRBD1; v_gene: TRBV30; j_gene: TRBJ1-1; abundance: few; CDR3nt: TGTGCCTGCTGGGGGACAGGGGGCCGCTGGAACACTGAAGCTTTCTTT; CDR3aa: CACWGTGGRWNTEAFF
d_gene: TRBD1; v_gene: TRBV11-2; j_gene: TRBJ2-5; abundance: NA; CDR3nt: TGTGCCAGCAGCTTGGCAGGGGGCCCAGAGACCCAGTACTTC; CDR3aa: CASSLAGGPETQYF
d_gene: NA; v_gene: TRBV6-1; j_gene: TRBJ2-7; abundance: few; CDR3nt: TGTGCCAGCAGTGACAGGGGCCGCGCTGGCGAGCAGTACTTC; CDR3aa: CASSDRGRAGEQYF
d_gene: NA; v_gene: TRBV18; j_gene: TRBJ1-4; abundance: NA; CDR3nt: TGTGCCAGCTCACCAGGGCCGCATAATGAAAAACTGTTTTTT; CDR3aa: CASSPGPHNEKLFF
d_gene: NA; v_gene: TRBV30; j_gene: TRBJ1-2; abundance: few; CDR3nt: TGTGCCTGGAGCCGGGGGCGAGGTAACTATGGCTACACCTTC; CDR3aa: CAWSRGRGNYGYTF
d_gene: NA; v_gene: TRBV28; j_gene: TRBJ2-7; abundance: NA; CDR3nt: TGTGCCAGCAGCTTGGACACAACCTACGAGCAGTACTTC; CDR3aa: CASSLDTTYEQYF
d_gene: NA; v_gene: TRBV9; j_gene: TRBJ1-3; abundance: NA; CDR3nt: TGTGCCAGCAGCGCCCACAGGGCTGGAAACACCATATATTTT; CDR3aa: CASSAHRAGNTIYF
d_gene: NA; v_gene: TRBV6-1; j_gene: TRBJ2-3; abundance: once; CDR3nt: TGTGCCAGCAGACCGACCACAGATACGCAGTATTTT; CDR3aa: CASRPTTDTQYF
d_gene: NA; v_gene: TRBV6-5; j_gene: TRBJ1-1; abundance: few; CDR3nt: TGTGCCAGCCTCACCGATTGGGGAGGGAACACTGAAGCTTTCTTT; CDR3aa: CASLTDWGGNTEAFF
d_gene: TRBD1; v_gene: TRBV28; j_gene: TRBJ2-5; abundance: NA; CDR3nt: TGTGCCAGCAGGCGGGACAGGGGGCGAGAGACCCAGTACTTC; CDR3aa: CASRRDRGRETQYF
d_gene: TRBD1; v_gene: TRBV28; j_gene: TRBJ2-7; abundance: NA; CDR3nt: TGTGCCACCACAGGGGGCCCCTACGAGCAGTACTTC; CDR3aa: CATTGGPYEQYF
d_gene: TRBD2; v_gene: TRBV30; j_gene: TRBJ2-3; abundance: NA; CDR3nt: TGTGCCTGGAGTGAGAGCGGGAGGGCCTTTGGCACAGATACGCAGTATTTT; CDR3aa: CAWSESGRAFGTDTQYF
d_gene: NA; v_gene: TRBV30; j_gene: TRBJ1-2; abundance: NA; CDR3nt: TGTGCCTGGAGTCCTTATAGACAGTCGGGCGGCTACACCTTC; CDR3aa: CAWSPYRQSGGYTF
d_gene: NA; v_gene: TRBV7-2; j_gene: TRBJ1-4; abundance: NA; CDR3nt: TGTGCCAGCAGCTTAGGGCAAACTAATGAAAAACTGTTTTTT; CDR3aa: CASSLGQTNEKLFF
d_gene: NA; v_gene: TRBV7-9; j_gene: TRBJ1-2; abundance: NA; CDR3nt: TGTGCCAGCAGCCCAGACTATGGCTACACCTTC; CDR3aa: CASSPDYGYTF
d_gene: NA; v_gene: TRBV30; j_gene: TRBJ1-6; abundance: NA; CDR3nt: TGTGCCTGGAGACTTAATTCACCCCTCCACTTT; CDR3aa: CAWRLNSPLHF